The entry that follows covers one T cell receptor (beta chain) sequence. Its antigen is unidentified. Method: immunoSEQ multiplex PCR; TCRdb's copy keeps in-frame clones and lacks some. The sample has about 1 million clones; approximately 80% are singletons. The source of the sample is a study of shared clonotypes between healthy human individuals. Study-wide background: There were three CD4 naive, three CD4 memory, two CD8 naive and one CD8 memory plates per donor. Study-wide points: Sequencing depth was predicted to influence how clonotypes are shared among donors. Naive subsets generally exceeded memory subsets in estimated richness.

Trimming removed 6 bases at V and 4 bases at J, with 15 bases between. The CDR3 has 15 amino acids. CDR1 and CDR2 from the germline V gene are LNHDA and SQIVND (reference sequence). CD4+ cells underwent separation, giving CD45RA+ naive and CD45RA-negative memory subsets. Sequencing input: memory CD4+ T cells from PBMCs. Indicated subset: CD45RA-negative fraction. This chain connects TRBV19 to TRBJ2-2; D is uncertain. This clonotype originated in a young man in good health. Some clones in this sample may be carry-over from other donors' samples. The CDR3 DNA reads TGTGCCAGTAGCCCCACCGACGGATCCACCGGGGAGCTGTTTTTT. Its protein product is CASSPTDGSTGELFF.